This record concerns one T cell receptor beta chain sequence. The data derive from a study of blood T cell repertoires in COVID-19. About the research overall: The samples span acute and convalescent COVID-19 from the United States, Italy and Spain. Nucleic acid was either cDNA or gDNA, and it came from T cells, B-cell-depleted T cells, or PBMCs.

As originally analysed: Reference gene primer amplification in the assay estimated nucleated cell counts. Sequencing was performed with immunoSEQ multiplex PCR; in TCRdb, only in-frame clones are kept and a portion is missing. That table gives V, J and clone size, and the DNA gave D and trimming. The top ten hold roughly 19% of the sample, which has 70,000 or so clones, 70% to 90% seen once. The source is a woman older than 75 with acute or convalescent COVID-19. The sequencing input was peripheral blood.

This CDR3 is CASSILGGSNSGNTIYF. Here the CDR3 DNA reads TGTGCCAGCTCAATACTTGGGGGCTCCAACTCTGGAAACACCATATATTTT. This sequence joins TRBV18 and TRBJ1-3; weak D call: TRBD1 (6 bases). CDR3 length: 17 residues. Trimming left V 5 bases short and J 0 bases short, with 17 bases between. In germline, CDR1 is KGHSH, CDR2 LQKENI.